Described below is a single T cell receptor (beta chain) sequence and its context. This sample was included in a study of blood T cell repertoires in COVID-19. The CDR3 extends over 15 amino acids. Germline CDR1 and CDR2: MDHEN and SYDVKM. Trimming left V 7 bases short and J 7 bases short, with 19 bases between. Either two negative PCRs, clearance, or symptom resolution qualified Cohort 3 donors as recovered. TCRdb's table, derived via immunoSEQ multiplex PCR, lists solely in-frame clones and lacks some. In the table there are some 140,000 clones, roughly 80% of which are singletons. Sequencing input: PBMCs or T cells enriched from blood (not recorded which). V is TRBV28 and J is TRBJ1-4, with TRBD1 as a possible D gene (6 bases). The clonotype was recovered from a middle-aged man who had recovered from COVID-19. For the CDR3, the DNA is TGTGCCAGCACCCCTGGAGGGGGGGCAGGTGAAAAACTGTTTTTT. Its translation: CASTPGGGAGEKLFF. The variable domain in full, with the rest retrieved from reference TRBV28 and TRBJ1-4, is DVKVTQSSRYLVKRTGEKVFLECVQDMDHENMFWYRQDPGLGLRLIYFSYDVKMKEKGDIPEGYSVSREKKERFSLILESASTNQTSMYLCASTPGGGAGEKLFFGSGTQLSVL.